This T cell receptor (beta chain) is drawn from a study of shared clonotypes between healthy human individuals. TCRdb keeps only in-frame clones here, not all; method: immunoSEQ multiplex PCR. The sample lists about 380,000 clones; around 96% were seen once. Germline lookup yields CDR1 SGHAT and CDR2 FQNNGV. V lost 1 base, J lost 0 bases, and 0 bases stayed unmatched. The CDR3 has 15 amino acids. The chain combines TRBV11-2 with TRBJ2-7; 10 bases line up with TRBD2. This receptor was identified in a man between 25 and 39 years old in good health. The sequenced sample consisted of memory CD8+ T cells sorted from blood. The subset is: CD45RO+ cells pooled with CCR7-negative TemRA cells. CDR3 nucleotides: TGTGCCAGCAGCTTAGGACTAGCGGGCTCCTACGAGCAGTACTTC. Translation gives CASSLGLAGSYEQYF. Combining the CDR3 with reference TRBV11-2 and TRBJ2-7 gives the whole variable domain EAGVAQSPRYKIIEKRQSVAFWCNPISGHATLYWYQQILGQGPKLLIQFQNNGVVDDSQLPKDRFSAERLKGVDSTLKIQPAKLEDSAVYLCASSLGLAGSYEQYFGPGTRLTVT.